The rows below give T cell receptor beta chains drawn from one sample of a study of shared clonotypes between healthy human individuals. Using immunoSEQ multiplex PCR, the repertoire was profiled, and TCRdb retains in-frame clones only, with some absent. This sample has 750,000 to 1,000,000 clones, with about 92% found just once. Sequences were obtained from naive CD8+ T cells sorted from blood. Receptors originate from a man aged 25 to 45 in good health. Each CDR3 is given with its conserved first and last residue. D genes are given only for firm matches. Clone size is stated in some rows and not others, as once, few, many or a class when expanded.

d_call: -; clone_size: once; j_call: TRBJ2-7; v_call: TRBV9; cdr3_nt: TGTGCCAGCAGCCCCAACCGGGACGGAACCTACGAGCAGTACTTC; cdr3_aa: CASSPNRDGTYEQYF
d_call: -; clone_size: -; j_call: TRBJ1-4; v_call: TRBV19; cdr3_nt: TGTGCCAGTAGTATATCCCGCCGGTTGGCGGAAAAACTGTTTTTT; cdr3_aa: CASSISRRLAEKLFF
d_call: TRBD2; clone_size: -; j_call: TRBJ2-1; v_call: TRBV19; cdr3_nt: TGTGCCAGTAGTATCGGGAAGCGGGAGCCAGACAATGAGCAGTTCTTC; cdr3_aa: CASSIGKREPDNEQFF
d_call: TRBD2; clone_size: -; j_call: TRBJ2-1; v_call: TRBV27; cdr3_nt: TGTGCCAGTATAGCGGGAGGGCCCTCCAATGAGCAGTTCTTC; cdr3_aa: CASIAGGPSNEQFF
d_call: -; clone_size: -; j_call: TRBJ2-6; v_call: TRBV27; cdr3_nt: TGTGCCAGCAGTTTATCCGCGACAAGAGCTGGGGCCAACGTCCTGACTTTC; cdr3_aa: CASSLSATRAGANVLTF
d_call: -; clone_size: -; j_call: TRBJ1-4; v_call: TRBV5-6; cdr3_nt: TGTGCCAGCAGCTTGTCGGATGAAAAACTGTTTTTT; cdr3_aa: CASSLSDEKLFF
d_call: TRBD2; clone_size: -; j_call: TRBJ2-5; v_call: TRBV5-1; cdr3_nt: TGCGCCAGCAGCTTGAATTCGGGGGGAGTGGAGACCCAGTACTTC; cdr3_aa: CASSLNSGGVETQYF
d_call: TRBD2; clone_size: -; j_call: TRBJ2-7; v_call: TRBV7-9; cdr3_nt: TGTGCCAGCAGCTTAGGCGGGGGTTACGAGCAGTACTTC; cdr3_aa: CASSLGGGYEQYF
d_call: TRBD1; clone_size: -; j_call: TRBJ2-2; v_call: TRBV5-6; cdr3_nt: TGTGCCAGCAGCTGGTACTACAGGGGCACCGGGGAGCTGTTTTTT; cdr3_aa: CASSWYYRGTGELFF
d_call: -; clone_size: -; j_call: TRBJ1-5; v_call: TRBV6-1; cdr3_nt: TGTGCCAGCAACAGGGACCTTTCAAATCAGCCCCAGCATTTT; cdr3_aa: CASNRDLSNQPQHF
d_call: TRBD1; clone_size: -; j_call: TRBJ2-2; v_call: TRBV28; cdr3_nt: TGTGCCAGCAGTTCAACCCGGGACAGGGGAGGCGCCGGGGAGCTGTTTTTT; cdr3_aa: CASSSTRDRGGAGELFF
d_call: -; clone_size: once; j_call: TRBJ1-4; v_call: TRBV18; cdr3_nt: TGTGCCAGCTCACCACCCAGGGACGAAAAACTGTTTTTT; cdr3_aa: CASSPPRDEKLFF
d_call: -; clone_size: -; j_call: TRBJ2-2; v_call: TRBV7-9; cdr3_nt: TGTGCCAGCAGTCCTACCTGGGAGCTGTTTTTT; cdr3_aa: CASSPTWELFF
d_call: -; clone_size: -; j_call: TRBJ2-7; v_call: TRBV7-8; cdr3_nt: TGTGCCAGCAGCTTTCGGTTAAGTAAGCAGACCTCCTACGAGCAGTACTTC; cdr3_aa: CASSFRLSKQTSYEQYF
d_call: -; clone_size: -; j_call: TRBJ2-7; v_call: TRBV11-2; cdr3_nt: TGTGCCAGCAGCTTAGACCGCTACGAGCAGTACTTC; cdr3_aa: CASSLDRYEQYF
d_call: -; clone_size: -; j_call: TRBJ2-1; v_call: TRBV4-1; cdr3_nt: TGCGCCAGCAGCCAAGTAGCAGTAAGCTCCTACAATGAGCAGTTCTTC; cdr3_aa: CASSQVAVSSYNEQFF
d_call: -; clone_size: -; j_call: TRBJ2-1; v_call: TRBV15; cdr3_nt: TGTGCCACCAGCCAGAGGAGGGGGGGTACCTACAATGAGCAGTTCTTC; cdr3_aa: CATSQRRGGTYNEQFF
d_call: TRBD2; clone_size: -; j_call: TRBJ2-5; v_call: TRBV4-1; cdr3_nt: TGCGCCAGCAGCCTTCTAGGGACTAGCGGCCAAGAGACCCAGTACTTC; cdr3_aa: CASSLLGTSGQETQYF
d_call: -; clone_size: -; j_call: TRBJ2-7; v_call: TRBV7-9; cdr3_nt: TGTGCCAGCAGCTCCCGACAGTCAAACTACGAGCAGTACTTC; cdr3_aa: CASSSRQSNYEQYF
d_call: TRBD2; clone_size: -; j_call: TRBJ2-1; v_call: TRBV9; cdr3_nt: TGTGCCAGCAGCCTCCAAGCCGGGACTAGCGGGAGAAATGAGCAGTTCTTC; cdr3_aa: CASSLQAGTSGRNEQFF
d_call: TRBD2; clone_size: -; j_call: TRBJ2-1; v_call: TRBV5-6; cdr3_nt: TGTGCCAGCAGCCCCGGGACTAGCGGGTGGGAGCAGTTCTTC; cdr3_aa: CASSPGTSGWEQFF
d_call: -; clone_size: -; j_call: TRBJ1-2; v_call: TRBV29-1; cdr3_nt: TGCAGCGTTGAAGATCGTTTGGTCCGTGGCTACACCTTC; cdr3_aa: CSVEDRLVRGYTF
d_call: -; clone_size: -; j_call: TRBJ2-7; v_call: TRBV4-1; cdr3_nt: TGCGCCAGCAGCCAAGCCCTGGCCTCCTACGAGCAGTACTTC; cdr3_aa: CASSQALASYEQYF
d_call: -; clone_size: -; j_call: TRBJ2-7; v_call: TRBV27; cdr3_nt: TGTGCCAGCGCACAGGGTATCGAGCAGTACTTC; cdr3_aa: CASAQGIEQYF
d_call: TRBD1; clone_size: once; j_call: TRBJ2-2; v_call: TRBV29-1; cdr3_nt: TGCAGCGTACGGACAGGGGGGGACACCGGGGAGCTGTTTTTT; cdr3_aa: CSVRTGGDTGELFF
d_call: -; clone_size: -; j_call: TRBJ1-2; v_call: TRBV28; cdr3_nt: TGTGCCAGTACGACAGAAACTAACTATGGCTACACCTTC; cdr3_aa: CASTTETNYGYTF
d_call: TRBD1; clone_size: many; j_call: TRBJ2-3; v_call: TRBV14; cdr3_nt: TGTGCCAGCAGCCAAGATCGGACAGGGTCCCTAGATACGCAGTATTTT; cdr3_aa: CASSQDRTGSLDTQYF
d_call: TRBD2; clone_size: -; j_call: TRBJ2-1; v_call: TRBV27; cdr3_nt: TGTGCCAGCAGTAGCGGGACTAGCGTTTACAATGAGCAGTTCTTC; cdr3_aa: CASSSGTSVYNEQFF
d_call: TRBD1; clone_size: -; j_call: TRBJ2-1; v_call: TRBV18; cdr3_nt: TGTGCCAGCTCACCAACCGGGGACAGCCACAATGAGCAGTTCTTC; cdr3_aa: CASSPTGDSHNEQFF
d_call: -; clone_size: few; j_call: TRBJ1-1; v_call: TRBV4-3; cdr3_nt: TGCGCCAGCAGCCAAGACAGGAACACTGAAGCTTTCTTT; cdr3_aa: CASSQDRNTEAFF
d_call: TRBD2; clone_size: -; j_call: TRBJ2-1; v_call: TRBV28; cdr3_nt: TGTGCCAGCAGTCCCCGACTAGCGGGAGGGCCTCTATCCTACAATGAGCAGTTCTTC; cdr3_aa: CASSPRLAGGPLSYNEQFF
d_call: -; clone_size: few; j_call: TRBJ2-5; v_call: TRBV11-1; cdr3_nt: TGTGCCAGCAGCAAAGGACAGACCGGGGAGACCCAGTACTTC; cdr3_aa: CASSKGQTGETQYF
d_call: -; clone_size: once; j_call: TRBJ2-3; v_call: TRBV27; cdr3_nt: TGTGCCAGCAGTTTCTCGGGGGGCTCGAGCACAGATACGCAGTATTTT; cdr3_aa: CASSFSGGSSTDTQYF
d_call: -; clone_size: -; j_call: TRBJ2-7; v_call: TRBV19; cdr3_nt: TGTGCCAGTAGTACCAACTCGCTCTACGAGCAGTACTTC; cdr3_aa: CASSTNSLYEQYF
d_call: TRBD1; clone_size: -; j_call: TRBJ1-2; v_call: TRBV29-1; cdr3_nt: TGCAGCGCCGGGCCGGACAGGGACTATGGCTACACCTTC; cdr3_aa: CSAGPDRDYGYTF
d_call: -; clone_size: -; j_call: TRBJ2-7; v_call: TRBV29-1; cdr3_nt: TGCAGCGTTGAAATGCTTTCGGATACCTACGAGCAGTACTTC; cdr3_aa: CSVEMLSDTYEQYF
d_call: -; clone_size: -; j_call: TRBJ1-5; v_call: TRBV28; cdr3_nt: TGTGCCAGCGGCCCTGGATACCAGCCCCAGCATTTT; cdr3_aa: CASGPGYQPQHF
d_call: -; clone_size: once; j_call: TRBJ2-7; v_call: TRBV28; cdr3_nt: TGTGCCAGCAGTTTCACAGTCTACGAGCAGTACTTC; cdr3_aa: CASSFTVYEQYF
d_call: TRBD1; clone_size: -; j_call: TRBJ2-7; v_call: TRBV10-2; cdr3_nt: TGCGCCAGCATTGGTGCGGGACAGGGCCACGAGCAGTACTTC; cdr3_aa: CASIGAGQGHEQYF
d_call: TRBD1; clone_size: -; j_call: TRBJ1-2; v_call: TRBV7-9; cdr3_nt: TGTGCCAGCAGCCCATCCGGAACAGGGGACCACAACTATGGCTACACCTTC; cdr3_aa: CASSPSGTGDHNYGYTF
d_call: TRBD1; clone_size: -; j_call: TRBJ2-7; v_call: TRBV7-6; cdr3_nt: TGTGCCAGCAGCTTAGGGGACAGGGGTTCCTACGAGCAGTACTTC; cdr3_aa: CASSLGDRGSYEQYF
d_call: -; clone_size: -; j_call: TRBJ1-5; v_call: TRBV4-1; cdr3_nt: TGCGCCAGCAGCCCGCAGGAGTATAGCAATCAGCCCCAGCATTTT; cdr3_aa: CASSPQEYSNQPQHF
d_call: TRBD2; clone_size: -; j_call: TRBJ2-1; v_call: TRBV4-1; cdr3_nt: TGCGCCAGCAGCTTTCGGACTAGCGGGAGCGATGAGCAGTTCTTC; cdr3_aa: CASSFRTSGSDEQFF
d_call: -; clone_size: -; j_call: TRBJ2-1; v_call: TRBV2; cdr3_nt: TGTGCCAGCAGTGATTCGGTGTCAGGGTACCACAATGAGCAGTTCTTC; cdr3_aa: CASSDSVSGYHNEQFF
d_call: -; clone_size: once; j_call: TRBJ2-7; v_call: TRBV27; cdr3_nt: TGTGCCAGCAGTTTATTGGGCGAGCAGTACTTC; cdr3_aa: CASSLLGEQYF
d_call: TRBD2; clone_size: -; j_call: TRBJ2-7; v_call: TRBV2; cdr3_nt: TGTGCCAGCAGGAGGACTAGCGGCCCCTACGAGCAGTACTTC; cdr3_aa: CASRRTSGPYEQYF
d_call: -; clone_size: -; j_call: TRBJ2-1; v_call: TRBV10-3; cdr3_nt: TGTGCCTCCGAAACAGGAGGATACGAGCAGTTCTTC; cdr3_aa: CASETGGYEQFF
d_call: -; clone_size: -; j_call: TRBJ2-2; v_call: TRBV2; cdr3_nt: TGTGCCAGCTGCTCGGGACCGCCAACGAACACCGGGGAGCTGTTTTTT; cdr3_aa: CASCSGPPTNTGELFF
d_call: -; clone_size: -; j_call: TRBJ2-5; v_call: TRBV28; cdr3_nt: TGTGCCAGCAGTTTCCAAGAGACCCAGTACTTC; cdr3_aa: CASSFQETQYF
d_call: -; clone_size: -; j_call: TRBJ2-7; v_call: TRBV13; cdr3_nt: TGTGCCAGCAGCTCGGGACGGAAAGAGCAGTACTTC; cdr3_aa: CASSSGRKEQYF
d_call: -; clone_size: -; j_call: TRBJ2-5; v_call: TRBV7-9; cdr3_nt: TGTGCCAGCAGCCTTGGTGGTAGGACCCAGTACTTC; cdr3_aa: CASSLGGRTQYF
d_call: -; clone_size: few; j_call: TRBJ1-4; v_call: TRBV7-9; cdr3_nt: TGTGCCAGCAGCTTAGGTGACAGTGGGCGTGAAAAACTGTTTTTT; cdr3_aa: CASSLGDSGREKLFF
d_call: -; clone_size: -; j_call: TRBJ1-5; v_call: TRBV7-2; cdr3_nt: TGTGCCAGCAGCACGGGGTTGACGGGGCAGCCCCAGCATTTT; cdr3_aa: CASSTGLTGQPQHF